Listed below are T cell receptor beta chains from one sample, sequenced in a study of PD-L1 blockade in urothelial cancer. Libraries were prepared by immunoSEQ multiplex PCR; TCRdb keeps only in-frame clonotypes and omits some of them. The sample lists 40,000 or so clones, over 75% occurring once. Specimen: PBMCs, collected around atezolizumab (anti-PD-L1) treatment. These receptors all stem from a man aged 65-85 years with urothelial cancer. CDR3s include the opening cysteine and the closing phenylalanine or tryptophan. A D gene is named only where the DNA matches it firmly. Expanded clones are given a class, and other clones once, few, many or no size at all.

TRBJ2-3	.	TRBD2	TRBV11-2	CASSLDGPSLAAHTDTQYF	TGTGCCAGCAGCTTAGATGGGCCCTCACTAGCGGCACACACAGATACGCAGTATTTT
TRBJ2-7	.	.	TRBV5-6	CASSLGPPRGEQYF	TGTGCCAGCAGCTTGGGCCCCCCAAGGGGCGAGCAGTACTTC
TRBJ1-1	once	TRBD1	TRBV6-5	CASGTGLNTEAFF	TGTGCCAGCGGGACAGGGTTGAACACTGAAGCTTTCTTT
TRBJ2-7	.	.	TRBV4-2	CASSQVGGVSYEQYF	TGTGCCAGCAGCCAAGTCGGCGGAGTCTCCTACGAGCAGTACTTC
TRBJ1-2	few	.	TRBV28	CASSQRQGLYGYTF	TGTGCCAGCAGTCAGAGGCAGGGCCTCTATGGCTACACCTTC
TRBJ1-1	.	.	TRBV4-2	CASSQEGGRTEAFF	TGTGCCAGCAGCCAAGAAGGCGGAAGAACTGAAGCTTTCTTT
TRBJ1-1	.	.	TRBV7-2	CASSLSGGRAFF	TGTGCCAGCAGCTTAAGCGGGGGGAGAGCTTTCTTT
TRBJ2-1	.	.	TRBV13	CASREGAEQFF	TGTGCCAGCAGGGAAGGGGCGGAACAGTTCTTC
TRBJ1-1	.	TRBD1	TRBV7-2	CASSWTGNTEAFF	TGTGCCAGCAGTTGGACAGGGAACACTGAAGCTTTCTTT
TRBJ2-5	.	.	TRBV28	CASSSLAARKTQYF	TGTGCCAGCAGTTCTCTAGCTGCGAGGAAGACCCAGTACTTC
TRBJ2-2	.	TRBD2	TRBV27	CASSLVAGEFTGELFF	TGTGCCAGCAGTTTGGTAGCGGGAGAATTCACCGGGGAGCTGTTTTTT
TRBJ1-2	.	TRBD1	TRBV6-1	CASRHMGTASGYTF	TGTGCCAGCAGACACATGGGGACAGCTTCGGGCTACACCTTC
TRBJ1-5	.	TRBD1	TRBV7-9	CASGTGGYSNQPQHF	TGTGCCAGCGGGACAGGGGGGTATAGCAATCAGCCCCAGCATTTT
TRBJ2-1	.	.	TRBV6-6	CASSWTPSYNEQFF	TGTGCCAGCAGTTGGACTCCATCCTACAATGAGCAGTTCTTC
TRBJ2-7	.	TRBD1	TRBV5-1	CASSGGQGDSNEQYF	TGCGCCAGCAGCGGAGGACAGGGGGATAGCAACGAGCAGTACTTC
TRBJ1-6	.	TRBD1	TRBV28	CASIPGQGESPLHF	TGTGCCAGCATTCCCGGACAGGGAGAGTCACCCCTCCACTTT
TRBJ1-4	.	.	TRBV6-1	CASSPRVRANEKLFF	TGTGCCAGCAGTCCCAGGGTTCGGGCTAATGAAAAACTGTTTTTT
TRBJ2-3	.	.	TRBV7-2	CASSSWSGTDTQYF	TGTGCCAGCAGCTCCTGGTCGGGCACAGATACGCAGTATTTT
TRBJ1-4	.	TRBD1	TRBV9	CASSILGQGATNEKLFF	TGTGCCAGCAGCATACTCGGACAGGGGGCAACTAATGAAAAACTGTTTTTT
TRBJ2-5	.	.	TRBV7-2	CASSLDTAGGKTQYF	TGTGCCAGCAGCTTAGACACTGCCGGAGGAAAGACCCAGTACTTC
TRBJ1-1	.	.	TRBV25-1	CASSGGRGGRTEAFF	TGTGCCAGCAGTGGGGGGCGAGGCGGGCGAACTGAAGCTTTCTTT
TRBJ1-5	.	.	TRBV5-1	CASSLGDSYNQPQHF	TGCGCCAGCAGCTTGGGTGACAGCTACAATCAGCCCCAGCATTTT
TRBJ1-1	.	TRBD1	TRBV7-2	CASSLQQGPEAFF	TGTGCCAGCAGCTTACAACAGGGGCCTGAAGCTTTCTTT
TRBJ1-4	.	.	TRBV7-9	CASSLSHEKLFF	TGTGCCAGCAGCTTATCTCATGAAAAACTGTTTTTT
TRBJ2-5	.	.	TRBV7-9	CASSLGSGRETQYF	TGTGCCAGCAGCTTAGGATCTGGGCGAGAGACCCAGTACTTC
TRBJ2-7	once	TRBD2	TRBV9	CASSVAAGGPYEQYF	TGTGCCAGCAGCGTAGCGGCGGGAGGGCCCTACGAGCAGTACTTC
TRBJ1-5	.	.	TRBV15	CATADGWPYRGNQPQHF	TGTGCCACCGCGGACGGCTGGCCCTACAGGGGCAATCAGCCCCAGCATTTT
TRBJ1-2	.	TRBD1	TRBV28	CASSFLAGTVRYGYTF	TGTGCCAGCAGTTTCCTCGCCGGGACAGTCCGTTATGGCTACACCTTC
TRBJ2-1	few	.	TRBV11-2	CASRSPRERREQFF	TGTGCCAGCAGGAGCCCCAGGGAAAGACGTGAGCAGTTCTTC
TRBJ2-5	.	TRBD2	TRBV28	CASSTLAGGLGWYF	TGTGCCAGCAGCACACTAGCGGGGGGGCTGGGGTGGTACTTC
TRBJ2-1	.	TRBD2	TRBV27	CASSLYSGSSNEQFF	TGTGCCAGCAGTTTATATAGCGGGAGTAGCAATGAGCAGTTCTTC
TRBJ1-2	few	.	TRBV19	CASTKTGSGYTF	TGTGCCAGTACCAAAACAGGTAGCGGCTACACCTTC
TRBJ2-7	.	TRBD1	TRBV11-3	CASSPGQGSSEQYF	TGTGCCAGCAGCCCGGGACAGGGGTCTAGCGAGCAGTACTTC
TRBJ2-3	.	.	TRBV5-1	CASSLGLGGDTQYF	TGCGCCAGCAGCTTGGGCCTCGGTGGAGATACGCAGTATTTT
TRBJ2-1	.	.	TRBV7-2	CASSLGPVSSYNEQFF	TGTGCCAGCAGCTTAGGCCCGGTGAGCTCCTACAATGAGCAGTTCTTC
TRBJ1-2	.	.	TRBV5-1	CASSLRQAPTGYTF	TGTGCCAGCAGCTTGAGACAGGCGCCTACGGGCTACACCTTC
TRBJ2-3	medium-sized	.	TRBV10-3	CAISESTVSTDTQYF	TGTGCCATCAGTGAGTCGACTGTTAGCACAGATACGCAGTATTTT
TRBJ2-7	.	.	TRBV5-5	CASSYNYEQYF	TGTGCCAGCAGCTACAACTACGAGCAGTACTTC
TRBJ1-1	.	.	TRBV19	CASSPPDSRTEAFF	TGTGCCAGTAGCCCCCCGGACAGTAGGACTGAAGCTTTCTTT
TRBJ2-1	.	TRBD1	TRBV7-8	CASSSADRGIGEQFF	TGTGCCAGCAGCTCCGCGGACAGGGGGATCGGTGAGCAGTTCTTC
TRBJ2-1	.	.	TRBV5-1	CASSHDGEAALNEQFF	TGCGCCAGCAGCCACGACGGGGAGGCTGCCCTCAATGAGCAGTTCTTC
TRBJ1-1	.	.	TRBV30	CAWNNPNTEAFF	TGTGCCTGGAACAACCCAAACACTGAAGCTTTCTTT
TRBJ1-5	.	.	TRBV5-5	CASSLLGGHQPQHF	TGTGCCAGCAGCTTGCTGGGGGGGCATCAGCCCCAGCATTTT
TRBJ2-1	.	.	TRBV5-1	CASSPGTLDNEQFF	TGCGCCAGCAGCCCTGGGACTTTGGACAATGAGCAGTTCTTC
TRBJ2-1	.	TRBD1	TRBV7-6	CASSSGTGSSLEQFF	TGTGCCAGCAGCTCCGGGACAGGGAGTTCCCTTGAGCAGTTCTTC
TRBJ2-3	.	TRBD2	TRBV4-2	CASSPTGEREPEYF	TGTGCCAGCAGCCCGACGGGAGAGCGGGAACCTGAGTATTTT
TRBJ2-1	.	.	TRBV15	CATSRDRVSPYNEQFF	TGTGCCACCAGCAGAGACAGGGTTTCCCCCTACAATGAGCAGTTCTTC
TRBJ1-1	.	.	TRBV25-1	CASSETGRRNTEAFF	TGTGCCAGCAGTGAAACAGGGCGGCGGAACACTGAAGCTTTCTTT
TRBJ1-2	once	.	TRBV9	CASSPPRGVYGYTF	TGTGCCAGCAGCCCACCCAGGGGCGTCTATGGCTACACCTTC
TRBJ2-6	.	.	TRBV30	CAWSVANWANVLTF	TGTGCCTGGAGTGTAGCCAACTGGGCCAACGTCCTGACTTTC
TRBJ1-1	few	TRBD1	TRBV7-2	CASSLGQLNTEAFF	TGTGCCAGCAGCTTGGGACAGCTCAACACTGAAGCTTTCTTT
TRBJ1-6	few	TRBD1	TRBV6-5	CASSLTGGHSPLHF	TGTGCCAGCAGTTTAACAGGGGGACATTCACCCCTCCACTTT
TRBJ2-1	.	.	TRBV15	CATSRERGMRMFF	TGTGCCACCAGCAGAGAACGGGGGATGAGGATGTTCTTC
TRBJ1-2	.	.	TRBV6-1	CASSEIGSGYTF	TGTGCCAGCAGTGAAATCGGGAGTGGCTACACCTTC
TRBJ1-1	.	TRBD1	TRBV7-6	CASSYTGGWNTEAFF	TGTGCCAGCAGCTATACAGGGGGTTGGAACACTGAAGCTTTCTTT
TRBJ1-2	few	.	TRBV6-1	CASSEWGGGYTF	TGTGCCAGCAGTGAATGGGGGGGTGGCTACACCTTC
TRBJ1-5	.	TRBD1	TRBV2	CATRSGTASNQPQHF	TGTGCCACCCGTTCCGGGACAGCTAGCAATCAGCCCCAGCATTTT
TRBJ2-2	.	.	TRBV4-3	CASSRGRSGTGELFF	TGCGCCAGCAGCCGAGGGAGGTCAGGGACCGGGGAGCTGTTTTTT
TRBJ1-2	.	TRBD1	TRBV28	CASSPWTGGGYGYTF	TGTGCCAGCAGTCCCTGGACAGGGGGCGGGTATGGCTACACCTTC
TRBJ1-2	.	TRBD1	TRBV15	CATSSRTGSGYTF	TGTGCCACCAGCAGTCGGACAGGGTCTGGCTACACCTTC